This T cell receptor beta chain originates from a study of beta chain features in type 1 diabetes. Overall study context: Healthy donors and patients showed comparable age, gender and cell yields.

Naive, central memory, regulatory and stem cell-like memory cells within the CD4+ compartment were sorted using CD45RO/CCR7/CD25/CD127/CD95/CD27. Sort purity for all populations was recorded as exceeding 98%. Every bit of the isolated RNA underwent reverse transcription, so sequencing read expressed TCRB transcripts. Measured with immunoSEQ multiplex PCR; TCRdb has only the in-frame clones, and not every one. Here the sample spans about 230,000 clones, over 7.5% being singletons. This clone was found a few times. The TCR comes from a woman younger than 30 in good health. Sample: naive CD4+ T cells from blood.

The CDR3 spells CASSYGQALETQYF. The CDR3 DNA sequence: TGTGCCAGCAGTTACGGACAGGCCTTGGAGACCCAGTACTTC. The J gene is TRBJ2-5, the V gene TRBV6-5; 7 bases fit TRBD1. The germline CDR1 and CDR2 sequences are MNHEY and SVGAGI. The CDR3 length is 14 residues. With 2 bases clipped from V and 5 bases from J, the junction kept 5 bases outside the gene matches.